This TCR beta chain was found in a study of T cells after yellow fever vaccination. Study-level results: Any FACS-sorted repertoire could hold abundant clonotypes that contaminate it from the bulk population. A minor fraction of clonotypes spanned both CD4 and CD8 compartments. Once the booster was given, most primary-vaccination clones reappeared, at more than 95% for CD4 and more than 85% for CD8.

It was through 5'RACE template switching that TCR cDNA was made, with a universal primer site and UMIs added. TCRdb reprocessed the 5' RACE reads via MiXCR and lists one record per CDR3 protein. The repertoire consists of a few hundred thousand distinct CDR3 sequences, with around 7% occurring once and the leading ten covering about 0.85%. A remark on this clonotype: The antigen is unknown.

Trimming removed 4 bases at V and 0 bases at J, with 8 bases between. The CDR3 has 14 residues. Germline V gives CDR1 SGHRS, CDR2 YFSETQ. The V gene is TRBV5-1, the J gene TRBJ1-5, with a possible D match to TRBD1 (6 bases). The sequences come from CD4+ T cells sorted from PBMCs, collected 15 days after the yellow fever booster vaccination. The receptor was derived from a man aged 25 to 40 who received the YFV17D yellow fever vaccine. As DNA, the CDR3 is TGCGCCAGCAGCCCAGGGGATAGCAATCAGCCCCAGCATTTT. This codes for CASSPGDSNQPQHF.